One sample yielded the 26 T cell receptor beta chains listed below, sequenced in a study of blood T cells in healthy people across ages. Next came a second PCR, run for about 6 to 12 cycles, which used a sample-barcoded 5' primer along with a J-beta primer mix. MiXCR was run by TCRdb on the 5' RACE reads, yielding one entry per CDR3 protein. The sample contains roughly 640,000 distinct CDR3 sequences, under 30% of which appear only once. Material for sequencing was blood. The origin of the receptors is a woman older than 75 in good health.

This clonotype was observed at least ten times. J is TRBJ2-1 and V is TRBV20-1, with a weak D call TRBD2 (7 bases). The CDR3 extends over 14 amino acids. The V end lost 6 bases, the J end lost 6 bases, and 18 bases lay between the germline ends. In germline, CDR1 is DFQATT, CDR2 SNEGSKA (reference sequence). The chain's CDR3 is CSATNGEGVNEQFF. In DNA, the CDR3 is TGCAGTGCCACAAACGGGGAGGGGGTCAATGAGCAGTTCTTC.

The sample holds many counts of this clonotype. The chain is built from TRBV5-1 and TRBJ1-1; 7 nucleotides match TRBD1. The J segment lost 0 bases and the V segment lost 2 bases, leaving 10 bases of the junction unmatched. In germline, CDR1 is SGHRS, CDR2 YFSETQ. This CDR3 has 17 amino acids. CDR3 DNA: TGCGCCAGCAGCTTTAACGGGGGACAGCTAGTGAACACTGAAGCTTTCTTT. Protein sequence: CASSFNGGQLVNTEAFF.

Here the CDR3 reads CASSFTLSDTQYF. DNA of the CDR3: TGCGCCAGCAGCTTTACTCTTTCAGATACGCAGTATTTT. The chain links TRBV5-1 to TRBJ2-3; D is uncertain. Trimming took off 2 bases at V and 4 bases at J, with 8 bases between the two ends. Germline V lookup: CDR1 SGHRS, CDR2 YFSETQ. CDR3 length: 13 amino acids. The full variable domain, its missing parts supplied by reference TRBV5-1 and TRBJ2-3, is KAGVTQTPRYLIKTRGQQVTLSCSPISGHRSVSWYQQTPGQGLQFLFEYFSETQRNKGNFPGRFSGRQFSNSRSEMNVSTLELGDSALYLCASSFTLSDTQYFGPGTRLTVL.

This chain links TRBV20-1 with TRBJ2-3; TRBD2 agrees at 12 bases. The CDR3 is made up of 16 amino acids. Germline V gives CDR1 DFQATT, CDR2 SNEGSKA (reference sequence). V shed 0 bases and J 4 bases; nucleotides not matched to a gene: 5. CDR3 residues: CSARDLAGGVADTQYF. For the CDR3, the DNA is TGCAGTGCTAGAGATCTAGCGGGAGGGGTTGCAGATACGCAGTATTTT.

J is TRBJ1-5 and V is TRBV9; no clear D gene. Per the germline V gene, CDR1 is SGDLS and CDR2 is YYNGEE. This CDR3 has 15 amino acids. V dropped 4 bases and J dropped 0 bases, with 11 bases sitting between them. DNA for the CDR3: TGTGCCAGCAGCCGGACGGATGATAGCAATCAGCCCCAGCATTTT. Its protein is CASSRTDDSNQPQHF.

This chain links TRBV20-1 with TRBJ2-3; 8 positions agree with TRBD2. V was pared by 4 bases and J by 0 bases, with 9 bases of the junction left unmatched. The CDR3 runs to 16 residues. From germline, CDR1 is DFQATT and CDR2 SNEGSKA (reference sequence). The CDR3 here is CSAIKFRLASTDTQYF. CDR3 bases: TGCAGTGCTATAAAATTCCGACTAGCGAGCACAGATACGCAGTATTTT.

A word on this clonotype: A read error is possible here, since a much larger clone lies one base away. This chain connects TRBV30 to TRBJ2-4; D remains unclear. The tail of the sequence fits TRBJ2-7 better, so the J call may be wrong. The CDR3 covers 11 residues. Germline CDR1 is GTSNPN and CDR2 is SVGIG (reference sequence). The CDR3 is CAWSPNYEQYF. The CDR3 nucleotides read TGTGCCTGGAGTCCAAACTACGAGCAGTACTTC.

This clonotype showed up just a few times. The chain uses TRBV28 and TRBJ2-5; possible D gene TRBD1, 7 bases. V was shortened by 2 bases and J by 11 bases, with 24 bases between the two germline ends. CDR1 and CDR2 (germline): MDHEN, SYDVKM. The CDR3 has 16 residues. Here the CDR3 DNA reads TGTGCCAGCAGTTTACAGCGTCAGGGGGGTGGGGATGAGCAGTACTTC. It is translated as CASSLQRQGGGDEQYF.

This clonotype was observed once. V and J are TRBV12-3 or TRBV12-4 and TRBJ2-3; tentatively, D is TRBD2 (6 bases). V lost 8 bases and J 13 bases, leaving 22 bases between the germline ends. The CDR3 spans 13 residues. The CDR3 here is CASCWGGADMEYF. The CDR3 DNA follows: TGTGCCAGCTGCTGGGGAGGAGCAGATATGGAGTATTTT.

This clonotype was detected ten times or more. The chain recombines TRBV20-1 with TRBJ1-2; TRBD1 matches 11 bases. CDR1 is DFQATT and CDR2 is SNEGSKA in the germline V gene (reference sequence). The CDR3 consists of 15 residues. With 6 bases clipped from V and 6 bases from J, the junction kept 12 bases outside the gene matches. The CDR3: CSAEQFGQGANGYTF. The CDR3 DNA is TGCAGTGCCGAGCAATTCGGACAGGGGGCGAATGGCTACACCTTC.

J is TRBJ1-1 and V is TRBV7-2, with unresolved D. Trimming removed 5 bases from V and 1 base from J, with 11 bases in between. The CDR3 runs to 14 residues. The germline CDR1 and CDR2 sequences are SGHTA and FQGNSA. The CDR3 loop is CASSPSLENTEAFF. For the CDR3, the DNA is TGTGCCAGCAGCCCCAGTCTCGAGAACACTGAAGCTTTCTTT. Full variable domain (rest looked up from reference TRBV7-2 and TRBJ1-1): GAGVSQSPSNKVTEKGKDVELRCDPISGHTALYWYRQSLGQGLEFLIYFQGNSAPDKSGLPSDRFSAERTGGSVSTLTIQRTQQEDSAVYLCASSPSLENTEAFFGQGTRLTVV.

Note on this clonotype: This clone may be a read error of a much larger clone one base away. The V gene is TRBV6-6, the J gene TRBJ2-6; 8 bases agree with TRBD1. V gave up 7 bases and J gave up 0 bases; unmatched junction bases: 8. In germline, CDR1 is MNHNY, CDR2 SVGAGI (reference sequence). The CDR3 has 17 amino acids. The CDR3 here is CASNQQGGSSGANVLTF. For the CDR3, the DNA is TGTGCCAGCAACCAACAGGGGGGAAGCTCTGGGGCCAACGTCCTGACTTTC.

The chain is built from TRBV2 and TRBJ2-5, with unresolved D. The CDR3 contains 15 residues. Per the germline V gene, CDR1 is SNHLY and CDR2 is FYNNEI. V gave up 2 bases and J gave up 2 bases, with 12 bases separating them. The CDR3 is CASSEMVSRQETQYF. The CDR3 nucleotides are TGTGCCAGCAGTGAAATGGTTAGCAGGCAAGAGACCCAGTACTTC.

This clonotype was counted at least ten times. The V and J genes are TRBV7-6 and TRBJ2-5, with TRBD2 identical over 7 bases. Germline V lookup: CDR1 SGHVS, CDR2 FNYEAQ. The CDR3 runs to 16 residues. The V segment lost 4 bases and the J segment 3 bases; nucleotides outside the gene matches: 11. The CDR3: CASSSSRRGEKETQYF. The CDR3 region has the DNA TGTGCCAGCAGCTCCTCCCGCCGGGGGGAAAAAGAGACCCAGTACTTC.

There are many counts of this clonotype. J is TRBJ2-7 and V is TRBV7-2; 8 nucleotides match TRBD2. J gave up 2 bases and V 4 bases, and 7 bases lay outside the gene matches. Germline CDR1 is SGHTA and CDR2 is FQGNSA. The CDR3 loop spans 15 amino acids. CDR3 nucleotides: TGTGCCAGCAGCTCCACCGGGACTAGTACCTACGAGCAGTACTTC. This gives the protein CASSSTGTSTYEQYF.

J is TRBJ1-6 and V is TRBV29-1; D is unresolved. This CDR3 has 15 amino acids. Germline V gene data show CDR1 as SQVTM and CDR2 as ANQGSEA. Trimming left V 0 bases short and J 0 bases short, with 6 bases between. The CDR3 coding sequence is TGCAGCGTTGAAGATACAAGCTCCTATAATTCACCCCTCCACTTT. Translation: CSVEDTSSYNSPLHF.

This clonotype has only a few counts. It may be a read error: a sequence one base away is much more abundant. This chain joins TRBV7-9 and TRBJ2-5; 7 bases match TRBD1. CDR1 is SEHNR, CDR2 FQNEAQ, per germline (reference sequence). V gave up 1 base and J gave up 11 bases; unmatched junction bases: 7. The CDR3 is 13 amino acids. CDR3 protein: CASSLEGDRRQYF. As DNA, the CDR3 is TGTGCCAGCAGCTTAGAGGGGGACAGACGGCAGTACTTC.

The table lists this clonotype with many counts. The V call is TRBV5-1, the J call TRBJ2-4, with 7 bases lining up with TRBD1. J gave up 0 bases and V 3 bases, and 6 bases lay outside the gene matches. Germline V CDR1 and CDR2: SGHRS, YFSETQ. The CDR3 loop spans 16 amino acids. The CDR3 here is CASSSTGALAKNIQYF. The CDR3 DNA reads as TGCGCCAGCAGCTCCACAGGGGCTCTAGCCAAAAACATTCAGTACTTC.

Of note for this clonotype: This may arise from a read error, as a much more abundant clone is one base away. The chain employs TRBV25-1 and TRBJ2-1; 9 nucleotides line up with TRBD2. The J call may not be correct, given that the DNA end is closer to TRBJ2-7. The CDR3 extends over 15 amino acids. Looked up from germline, CDR1 is MGHDK and CDR2 is SYGVNS. The CDR3 here is CASTNLAGAYNEQYF. The DNA of the CDR3 is TGTGCCAGCACTAACTTAGCGGGGGCGTACAATGAGCAGTACTTC.

This clonotype was recorded many times. The chain links TRBV12-3 or TRBV12-4 to TRBJ2-5, with D unclear. Trimming shortened V by 2 bases and J by 5 bases, and 6 bases separated the two germline ends. The CDR3 runs 12 residues. CDR3 in DNA: TGTGCCAGCAGTTTAATGAGGGAGACCCAGTACTTC. Protein sequence: CASSLMRETQYF.

CDR3 protein: CASSFSRGGMTPYYGYTF. Written as DNA, the CDR3 is TGTGCCAGCAGCTTTTCGAGGGGGGGCATGACACCCTACTATGGCTACACCTTC. The gene calls are TRBV7-2 and TRBJ1-2; D is perhaps TRBD1 (6 bases). Looked up from germline, CDR1 is SGHTA and CDR2 is FQGNSA. Trimming removed 3 bases at V and 3 bases at J, with 23 bases between. The CDR3 extends over 18 amino acids.

The chain employs TRBV5-1 and TRBJ1-3; D may be TRBD1 (6 bases). Germline V gene lookup returns CDR1 SGHRS and CDR2 YFSETQ. Trimming took 4 bases from V and 7 from J, leaving 18 bases between them. This CDR3 region has 15 residues. The CDR3 DNA is TGCGCCAGCAGCAACCCTCAGGGGCAGAGGAACACCATATATTTT. Its protein product is CASSNPQGQRNTIYF.

This rearrangement joins TRBV3-1 to TRBJ1-1; the D is unclear. Per the germline V gene, CDR1 is LGHDT and CDR2 is YNNKEL (reference sequence). The CDR3 has 14 residues. Trimming removed 7 bases from V and 6 bases from J, with 18 bases in between. CDR3 nucleotides: TGTGCCAGCACCCCAGCCCATATCGCGGCTGAAGCTTTCTTT. It codes for CASTPAHIAAEAFF.

The rearrangement uses TRBV3-1 and TRBJ2-4; D gene ambiguous. Gene TRBJ2-7 matches the end of the DNA better, so the J call may be wrong. The length of the CDR3 is 22 residues. The germline V gene encodes CDR1 LGHDT and CDR2 YNNKEL (reference sequence). The chain's CDR3 is CASSQDAPIRVQRIPGSYEQYF. The CDR3 DNA sequence: TGTGCCAGCAGCCAAGATGCCCCAATTCGTGTTCAGCGTATACCGGGCTCCTACGAGCAGTACTTC.

V gene TRBV7-9 combines with J gene TRBJ2-3; no definite D call. CDR1 SEHNR and CDR2 FQNEAQ come from the germline V gene (reference sequence). V was shortened by 0 bases and J by 14 bases, with 15 bases between the two germline ends. The CDR3 has 13 amino acids. CDR3 DNA sequence: TGTGCCAGCAGCTTAGCGCCGGACCCCCTATGGTATTTT. Encoded protein: CASSLAPDPLWYF.

The rearrangement links TRBV20-1 to TRBJ1-5; 7 bases map to TRBD1. This CDR3 is built from 12 residues. The germline CDR1 and CDR2 sequences are DFQATT and SNEGSKA (reference sequence). V shed 5 bases and J 8 bases; nucleotides not matched to a gene: 6. The CDR3 region has the DNA TGCAGTGCTCCAGGGGGGGGCAAGCCCCAGCATTTT. Residues: CSAPGGGKPQHF.